Listed below are T cell receptor beta chains from one sample, sequenced in a study of shared clonotypes between healthy human individuals. The method was immunoSEQ multiplex PCR; TCRdb's version includes in-frame clones alone and lacks a portion of them. The sample lists some 2,100,000 clones, 95% occurring once. Source material: naive CD4+ T cells sorted from blood. The source is a man aged 18 to 35 in good health. The CDR3 runs from the conserved cysteine through the conserved F or W. Each record gives: J gene, D gene, clone size, V gene, CDR3 DNA, CDR3 protein. D genes are given only for firm matches. Clone size is shown for a subset of rows, as once, few, many or a class of expanded clone.

>TRBJ2-3|-|once|TRBV5-4
TGTGCCAGCAGCCCCAGGGACACAAATACGCAGTATTTT
CASSPRDTNTQYF
>TRBJ2-2|TRBD2|-|TRBV7-8
TGTGCCAGCAGCCCGAGGGGAGGGCTCACCGGGGAGCTGTTTTTT
CASSPRGGLTGELFF
>TRBJ2-3|-|-|TRBV5-1
TGCGCCAGCAGCTTATGGGGGGGCACCACAGATACGCAGTATTTT
CASSLWGGTTDTQYF
>TRBJ2-7|TRBD1|-|TRBV28
TGTGCCAGCAGTTTGACAGGGCGCTACGAGCAGTACTTC
CASSLTGRYEQYF
>TRBJ1-4|TRBD1|-|TRBV7-9
TGTGCCAGCAGCTTAGCAGGGGACAGATCCAGTCTATCTCTGTTTTTT
CASSLAGDRSSLSLFF
>TRBJ2-2|-|-|TRBV5-1
TGCGCCAGCAGCTTGGACCGGCCAGTCGGGGAGCTGTTTTTT
CASSLDRPVGELFF
>TRBJ1-2|-|-|TRBV18
TGTGCCAGCTCATTCGGAGCGCAGTCGGTTATTGGCTACACCTTC
CASSFGAQSVIGYTF
>TRBJ2-2|-|-|TRBV9
TGTGCCAGCAGCGTAAGTGGGAACACCGGGGAGCTGTTTTTT
CASSVSGNTGELFF
>TRBJ1-5|-|once|TRBV10-3
TGTGCCATCAGTGAGGAGGGTGGAAATCAGCCCCAGCATTTT
CAISEEGGNQPQHF
>TRBJ1-1|TRBD1|-|TRBV30
TGTGCCTGGAGCGGGGGACAGGGGTTCACTGAAGCTTTCTTT
CAWSGGQGFTEAFF
>TRBJ2-7|-|once|TRBV18
TGTGCCAGCTCACCGGGTGGGACACTTGGCTACGAGCAGTACTTC
CASSPGGTLGYEQYF
>TRBJ1-1|TRBD1|-|TRBV18
TGTGCCAGCTCAACTTACAGGGGAATGAACACTGAAGCTTTCTTT
CASSTYRGMNTEAFF
>TRBJ1-1|-|-|TRBV28
TGTGCCAGCAGTCTGTTCAGTCCGGGCCAGATTGAAGCTTTCTTT
CASSLFSPGQIEAFF
>TRBJ2-2|TRBD2|-|TRBV11-3
TGTGCCAGCAGCTTAGTGGGACTAGCGGGAACCCAAACCGGGGAGCTGTTTTTT
CASSLVGLAGTQTGELFF
>TRBJ2-7|-|-|TRBV5-1
TGCGCCAGCAGCTTTGGGGACCCGAGCTCCTACGAGCAGTACTTC
CASSFGDPSSYEQYF
>TRBJ1-2|TRBD1|few|TRBV18
TGTGCCAGCTCACCACAGACAGGGGCCTCATACGGCTACACCTTC
CASSPQTGASYGYTF
>TRBJ1-5|-|-|TRBV7-2
TGTGCCAGCAGCTTAGGGGAGGGGTCGGGGAATCAGCCCCAGCATTTT
CASSLGEGSGNQPQHF
>TRBJ2-2|-|-|TRBV5-1
TGCGCCAGCAGCTTGGTGCCAGGGCCCGGGGAGCTGTTTTTT
CASSLVPGPGELFF
>TRBJ1-6|-|-|TRBV2
TGTGCCGGCGCGAGATCAGGTGAGGGTTCACCCCTCCACTTT
CAGARSGEGSPLHF
>TRBJ1-2|-|-|TRBV6-6
TGTGCCAGCAGTAGCAGGGTGGAGTATGGCTACACCTTC
CASSSRVEYGYTF
>TRBJ2-2|-|-|TRBV6-1
TGTGCCAGCAGTGCCCTGGACACTACGAACACCGGGGAGCTGTTTTTT
CASSALDTTNTGELFF
>TRBJ1-5|-|-|TRBV6-1
TGTGCCAGCAGTTTGACAGATAGCAATCAGCCCCAGCATTTT
CASSLTDSNQPQHF
>TRBJ2-2|-|-|TRBV6-5
TGTGCCAGCAGTCACTATAGCGGTGCGAACACCGGGGAGCTGTTTTTT
CASSHYSGANTGELFF
>TRBJ2-1|-|once|TRBV20-1
TGCAGTGCTAGTACAGGGAATGAGCAGTTCTTC
CSASTGNEQFF
>TRBJ1-6|-|once|TRBV6-1
TGTGCCAGCAGTGAAGCAGGGAATGCTAATTCACCCCTCCACTTT
CASSEAGNANSPLHF
>TRBJ2-7|TRBD1|-|TRBV29-1
TGCAGCGTTACCGGGACAGGGGCATCGGGATACGAGCAGTACTTC
CSVTGTGASGYEQYF
>TRBJ2-7|TRBD1|once|TRBV28
TGTGCCAGCAGTCCAAGGGACAGGGGTATGCTCAAGCAGTACTTC
CASSPRDRGMLKQYF
>TRBJ2-7|TRBD2|-|TRBV6-6
TGTGCCAGCAGTTACGGGACTAGCGGGGGGGAGCAGTACTTC
CASSYGTSGGEQYF
>TRBJ2-1|-|-|TRBV18
TGTGCCAGCTCACCCTCGTCGGGGGAGCAGTTCTTC
CASSPSSGEQFF
>TRBJ1-4|-|once|TRBV7-2
TGTGCCAGCAGCCCTAAATTGCGTCCCCAGGGAGCAACTAATGAAAAACTGTTTTTT
CASSPKLRPQGATNEKLFF
>TRBJ2-7|TRBD1|once|TRBV7-8
TGTGCCAGCAGTCCGTCCGGGACAGGGTCCTACGAGCAGTACTTC
CASSPSGTGSYEQYF
>TRBJ2-7|-|-|TRBV6-5
TGTGCCAGCAGGCAAACATCGGGACCTACCTACGAGCAGTACTTC
CASRQTSGPTYEQYF
>TRBJ2-7|-|once|TRBV6-5
TGTGCCAGCAGTACCGCCAGCGGGCGCTACGAGCAGTACTTC
CASSTASGRYEQYF
>TRBJ2-7|TRBD2|-|TRBV2
TGTGCCAGCGGCAGACTAGCGCTCTACGAGCAGTACTTC
CASGRLALYEQYF
>TRBJ2-7|-|few|TRBV7-9
TGTGCCAGCAGCTTAGCAGGGGGCTACGAGCAGTACTTC
CASSLAGGYEQYF
>TRBJ2-7|-|-|TRBV27
TGTGCCAGCAGTTACAACTACGAGCAGTACTTC
CASSYNYEQYF